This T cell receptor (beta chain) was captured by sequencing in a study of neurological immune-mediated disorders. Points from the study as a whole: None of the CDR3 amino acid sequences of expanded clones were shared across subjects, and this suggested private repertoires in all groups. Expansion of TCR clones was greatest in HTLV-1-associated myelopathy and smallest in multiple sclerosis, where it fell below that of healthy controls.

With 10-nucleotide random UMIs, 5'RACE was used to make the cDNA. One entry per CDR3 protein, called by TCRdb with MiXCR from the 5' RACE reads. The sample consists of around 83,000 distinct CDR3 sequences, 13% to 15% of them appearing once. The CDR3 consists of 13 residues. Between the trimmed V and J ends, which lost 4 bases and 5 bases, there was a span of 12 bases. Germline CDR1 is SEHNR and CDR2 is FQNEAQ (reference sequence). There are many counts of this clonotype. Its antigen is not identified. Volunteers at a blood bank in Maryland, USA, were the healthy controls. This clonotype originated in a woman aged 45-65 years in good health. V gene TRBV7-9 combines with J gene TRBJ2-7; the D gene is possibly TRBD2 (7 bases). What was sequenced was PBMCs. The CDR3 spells CASSWEGDHEQYF. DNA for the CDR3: TGTGCCAGCAGCTGGGAGGGGGACCACGAGCAGTACTTC.